A single sample is the source of the 14 T cell receptor beta chains below, sequenced in a study of shared clonotypes between healthy human individuals. Here immunoSEQ multiplex PCR was the method, and the copy in TCRdb shows in-frame clones only, minus some. This sample has approximately 1,500,000 clones, with more than 95% found just once. Sample: naive CD4+ T cells sorted from blood. Subset given: CD45RA+ positively selected. The receptors originated from a man aged 25-45 years in good health.

This sequence joins TRBV5-1 and TRBJ1-2, with D hard to call. CDR1 and CDR2 (germline): SGHRS, YFSETQ. The V gene lost 4 bases and the J gene lost 3 bases, with 13 bases spanning the gap. The CDR3 length is 14 residues. This CDR3 is CASSTPIRYYGYTF. In nucleotides, the CDR3 is TGCGCCAGCAGCACCCCTATAAGGTACTATGGCTACACCTTC. Full variable domain (missing parts from reference TRBV5-1 and TRBJ1-2): KAGVTQTPRYLIKTRGQQVTLSCSPISGHRSVSWYQQTPGQGLQFLFEYFSETQRNKGNFPGRFSGRQFSNSRSEMNVSTLELGDSALYLCASSTPIRYYGYTFGSGTRLTVV.

This sequence joins TRBV2 and TRBJ1-3; D unclear. CDR1 SNHLY and CDR2 FYNNEI come from the germline V gene. CDR3 size: 14 residues. The germline V and J ends were trimmed by 4 bases and 0 bases, with 7 bases remaining between them. The CDR3 is CASSVSPSGNTIYF. The DNA for the CDR3 is TGTGCCAGCAGTGTTAGCCCCTCTGGAAACACCATATATTTT.

The chain uses TRBV7-9 and TRBJ2-2, with D maybe TRBD2 (5 bases). The CDR3 contains 14 residues. The V gene's germline CDR1 is SEHNR and CDR2 FQNEAQ (reference sequence). Trimming took 7 bases from V and 4 from J, leaving 13 bases between them. Written as DNA, the CDR3 is TGTGCCAGCACTATCGGGAAGACCACCGGGGAGCTGTTTTTT. It specifies CASTIGKTTGELFF.

V usage is TRBV5-6 and J usage is TRBJ1-5, with D possibly TRBD1 on 6 matching bases. The germline CDR1 and CDR2 sequences are SGHDT and YYEEEE. The germline V and J ends were trimmed by 2 bases and 6 bases, with 15 bases remaining between them. The CDR3 has 15 amino acids. DNA of the CDR3: TGTGCCAGCAGCTTAAGGCAGGGGAGAGGTCAGCCCCAGCATTTT. Its translation: CASSLRQGRGQPQHF. The entire variable domain, with the rest obtained from reference TRBV5-6 and TRBJ1-5, is as follows: DAGVTQSPTHLIKTRGQQVTLRCSPKSGHDTVSWYQQALGQGPQFIFQYYEEEERQRGNFPDRFSGHQFPNYSSELNVNALLLGDSALYLCASSLRQGRGQPQHFGDGTRLSIL.

This clone was found once. CDR3 in DNA: TGCAGTGCGCCGGCATCCTACGAGCAGTACTTC. Residues: CSAPASYEQYF. The chain is built from TRBV20-1 and TRBJ2-7; D not certain. Trimming cost V 6 bases and J 1 base, with 7 bases left between them. Germline V gives CDR1 DFQATT, CDR2 SNEGSKA (reference sequence). The CDR3 has 11 residues.

V is TRBV10-1 and J is TRBJ2-7; D ambiguous. Trimming pared 4 bases from V and 6 bases from J, leaving 10 bases between. This CDR3 has 12 amino acids. Germline V gene data show CDR1 as WNHNN and CDR2 as SYGVQD (reference sequence). The CDR3 loop reads CASSVGSREQYF. The CDR3 DNA reads as TGCGCCAGCAGTGTGGGTTCGCGCGAGCAGTACTTC.

The CDR3 protein is CASSVAGEGETQYF. DNA for the CDR3: TGTGCCAGCAGCGTAGCAGGGGAGGGAGAGACCCAGTACTTC. The chain joins TRBV9 to TRBJ2-5; D may be TRBD2 (7 bases). Deletions cut 0 bases from V and 4 bases from J, with 10 bases between. The CDR3 spans 14 residues. CDR1 is SGDLS and CDR2 is YYNGEE in the germline V gene.

The J gene is TRBJ1-1, the V gene TRBV7-9; unclear D gene. Germline loops: CDR1 SEHNR, CDR2 FQNEAQ (reference sequence). The V gene lost 0 bases and the J gene lost 0 bases, with 8 bases spanning the gap. The CDR3 totals 15 residues. This CDR3 reads CASSLALQLNTEAFF. The CDR3 bases are TGTGCCAGCAGCTTAGCGTTACAGTTGAACACTGAAGCTTTCTTT.

The rearrangement uses TRBV28 and TRBJ2-7, with 7 nucleotides matching TRBD2. This CDR3 region has 15 residues. The V and J ends lost 5 bases and 6 bases, in that order; junction bases with no gene match: 13. Germline V gene lookup returns CDR1 MDHEN and CDR2 SYDVKM. In nucleotides, the CDR3 is TGTGCCAGCAGTCAACCGGAGCGGGGAGGTGCCGAGCAGTACTTC. Translation: CASSQPERGGAEQYF.

This clone appeared a single time. The chain links TRBV19 to TRBJ2-2; the D call may be TRBD1 or TRBD2 (6 bases each). The CDR3 runs to 18 residues. The V gene's germline CDR1 is LNHDA and CDR2 SQIVND (reference sequence). Between the trimmed V and J ends, which lost 7 bases and 0 bases, there was a span of 21 bases. The CDR3 is CASKYGGGGAANTGELFF. The CDR3 nucleotides are TGTGCCAGTAAATATGGAGGAGGGGGTGCAGCGAACACCGGGGAGCTGTTTTTT.

J is TRBJ2-3 and V is TRBV5-1, with D unresolved. V gave up 5 bases and J gave up 5 bases, with 12 bases separating them. Germline CDR1 and CDR2: SGHRS and YFSETQ. The CDR3 consists of 13 residues. The CDR3 reads CASRPTGGDTQYF. CDR3 DNA: TGCGCCAGCAGGCCGACTGGTGGAGATACGCAGTATTTT.

The chain is built from TRBV7-2 and TRBJ2-7; maybe TRBD2 (5 bases). The CDR3 contains 14 residues. CDR1 is SGHTA, CDR2 FQGNSA, per germline. Trimming removed 6 bases at V and 2 bases at J, with 14 bases between. CDR3 loop: CASSFARGTYEQYF. CDR3 bases: TGTGCCAGCAGTTTCGCCCGGGGAACCTACGAGCAGTACTTC.

This chain joins TRBV27 and TRBJ2-7, with D possibly being TRBD1 (6 bases). The CDR3 runs 14 residues. From germline, CDR1 is MNHEY and CDR2 SMNVEV (reference sequence). V lost 4 bases to trimming and J lost 2 bases, with 12 bases between them. CDR3 sequence: CASSYGQLTYEQYF. CDR3 nucleotide sequence: TGTGCCAGCAGTTATGGACAGCTCACCTACGAGCAGTACTTC.

The chain combines TRBV29-1 with TRBJ1-4; the match to TRBD1 covers 8 bases. The CDR3 extends over 13 amino acids. After removal of 6 bases from V and 4 bases from J, the junction contained 4 bases not matched to a gene. The germline CDR1 and CDR2 sequences are SQVTM and ANQGSEA. CDR3 DNA: TGCAGCGTGACGACAGGGGTTAATGAAAAACTGTTTTTT. This sequence encodes CSVTTGVNEKLFF. The whole variable domain, remainder taken from reference TRBV29-1 and TRBJ1-4, is SAVISQKPSRDICQRGTSLTIQCQVDSQVTMMFWYRQQPGQSLTLIATANQGSEATYESGFVIDKFPISRPNLTFSTLTVSNMSPEDSSIYLCSVTTGVNEKLFFGSGTQLSVL.